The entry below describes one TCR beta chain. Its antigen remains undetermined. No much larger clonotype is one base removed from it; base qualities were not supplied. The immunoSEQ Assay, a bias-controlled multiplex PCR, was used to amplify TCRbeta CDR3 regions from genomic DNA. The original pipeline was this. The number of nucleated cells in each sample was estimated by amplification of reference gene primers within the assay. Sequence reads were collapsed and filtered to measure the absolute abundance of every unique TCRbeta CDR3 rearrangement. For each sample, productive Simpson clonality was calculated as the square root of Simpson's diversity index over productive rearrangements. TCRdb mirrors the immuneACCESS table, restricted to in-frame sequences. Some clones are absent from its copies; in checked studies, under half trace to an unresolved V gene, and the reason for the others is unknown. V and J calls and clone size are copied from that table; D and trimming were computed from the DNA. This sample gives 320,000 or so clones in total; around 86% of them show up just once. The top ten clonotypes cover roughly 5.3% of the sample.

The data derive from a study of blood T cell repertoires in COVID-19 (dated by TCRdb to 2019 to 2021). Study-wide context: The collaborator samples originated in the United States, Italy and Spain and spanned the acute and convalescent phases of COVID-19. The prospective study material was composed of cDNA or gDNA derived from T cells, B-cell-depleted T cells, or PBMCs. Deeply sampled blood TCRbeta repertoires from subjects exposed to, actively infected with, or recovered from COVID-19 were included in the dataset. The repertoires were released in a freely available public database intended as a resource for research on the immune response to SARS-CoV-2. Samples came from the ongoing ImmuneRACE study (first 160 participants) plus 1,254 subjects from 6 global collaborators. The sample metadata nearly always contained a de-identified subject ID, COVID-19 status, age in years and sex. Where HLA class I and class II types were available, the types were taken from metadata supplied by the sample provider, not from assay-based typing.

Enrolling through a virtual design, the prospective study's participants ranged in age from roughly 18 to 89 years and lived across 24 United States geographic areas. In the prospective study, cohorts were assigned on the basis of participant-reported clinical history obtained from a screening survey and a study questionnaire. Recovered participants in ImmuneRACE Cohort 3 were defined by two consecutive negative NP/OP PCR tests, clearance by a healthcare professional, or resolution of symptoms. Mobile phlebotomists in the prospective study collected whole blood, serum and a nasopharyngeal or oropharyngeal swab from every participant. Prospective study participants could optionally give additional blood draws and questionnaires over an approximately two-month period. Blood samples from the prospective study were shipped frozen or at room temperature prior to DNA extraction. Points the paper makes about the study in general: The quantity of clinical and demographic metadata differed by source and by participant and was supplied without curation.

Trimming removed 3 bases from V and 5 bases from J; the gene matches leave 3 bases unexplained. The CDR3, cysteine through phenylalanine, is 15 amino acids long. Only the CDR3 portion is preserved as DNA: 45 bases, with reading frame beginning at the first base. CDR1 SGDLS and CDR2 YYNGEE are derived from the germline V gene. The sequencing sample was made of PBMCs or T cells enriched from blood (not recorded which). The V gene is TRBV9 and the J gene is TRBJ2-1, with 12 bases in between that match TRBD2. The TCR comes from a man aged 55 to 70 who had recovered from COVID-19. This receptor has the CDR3 CASSAGLAGNNEQFF. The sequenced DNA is TGTGCCAGCAGCGCCGGACTAGCGGGAAACAATGAGCAGTTCTTC. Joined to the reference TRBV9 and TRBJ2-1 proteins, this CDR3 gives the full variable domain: DSGVTQTPKHLITATGQRVTLRCSPRSGDLSVYWYQQSLDQGLQFLIQYYNGEERAKGNILERFSAQQFPDLHSELNLSSLELGDSALYFCASSAGLAGNNEQFFGPGTRLTVL.